The next 5 T cell receptor beta chains were all read from a single sample in a study of PD-1 blockade in classical Hodgkin lymphoma. The protocol was immunoSEQ multiplex PCR, while the TCRdb copy is restricted to in-frame clones and leaves out a portion. The repertoire holds tens of thousands of clones, with around 90% as singletons. Described time point: cycle 4 day 1 (C4D1), after more than five weeks of nivolumab. Each and every patient relapsed after autologous stem cell transplantation, and patients got differing brentuximab vedotin exposure. The sample consisted of peripheral blood mononuclear cells (PBMCs), taken before the fourth cycle of nivolumab. The receptors shown here come from a human donor with classical Hodgkin lymphoma.

This chain uses TRBV6-5 with TRBJ2-7; 8 positions agree with TRBD1. The V and J ends lost 7 bases and 2 bases, in that order; junction bases with no gene match: 10. The CDR3 sequence is 15 residues long. Germline V gives CDR1 MNHEY, CDR2 SVGAGI. The CDR3 loop reads CASTPLGQVPYEQYF. CDR3 bases: TGTGCCAGCACCCCCCTGGGACAGGTTCCCTACGAGCAGTACTTC.

V gene TRBV28 combines with J gene TRBJ1-5; the D is unclear. The V end was cut by 2 bases, the J end by 6 bases, with 14 bases between. The CDR3 consists of 15 residues. Germline loops: CDR1 MDHEN, CDR2 SYDVKM. CDR3 in DNA: TGTGCCAGCAGTTTAGAGGCAGTCCGAGTTCAGCCCCAGCATTTT. This gives the protein CASSLEAVRVQPQHF.

The chain joins TRBV27 to TRBJ2-5; no reliable D call. The length of the CDR3 is 15 residues. Trimming removed 2 bases from V and 0 bases from J, with 10 bases in between. Germline loops: CDR1 MNHEY, CDR2 SMNVEV (reference sequence). The CDR3 bases are TGTGCCAGCAGTTTAAACAGAGAGTACCAAGAGACCCAGTACTTC. It translates to CASSLNREYQETQYF.

V is TRBV4-1 and J is TRBJ1-2, with unresolved D. The CDR3 has 16 amino acids. The V gene's germline CDR1 is MGHRA and CDR2 YSYEKL. The germline V and J ends were trimmed by 4 bases and 4 bases, with 19 bases remaining between them. CDR3 loop: CASSPGRAGIIYGYTF. As DNA, the CDR3 is TGCGCCAGCAGCCCGGGTAGGGCAGGAATCATCTATGGCTACACCTTC.

This clone is categorized as medium-sized (0.01 to 0.1%). The conserved phenylalanine or tryptophan normally closing the CDR3 is absent here, so this likely arose from a read error. The DNA is omitted, as the CDR3 cannot be located on it reliably, and the CDR3 follows TCRdb's listing. This chain connects TRBV19 to TRBJ1-1. The CDR3 spans 8 amino acids, including both terminal residues. Per germline, CDR1 LNHDA and CDR2 SQIVND (reference sequence). Here the CDR3 reads CASSISLP.